Listed below are T cell receptor beta chains from one sample, sequenced in a study of blood T cell repertoires in COVID-19. Some clones are missing from TCRdb's copy, which holds only in-frame ones; the method was immunoSEQ multiplex PCR. The profile shows about 220,000 clones, around three quarters of them singletons. Material: peripheral blood. These receptor sequences come from a woman aged 70-85 years with acute or convalescent COVID-19. The CDR3 runs from the conserved cysteine through the conserved F or W. The D gene is left open where the match is weak. Where a row states a size, it is once, few, many or the class of an expanded clone; other rows omit it.

CDR3 DNA,CDR3 protein,D gene,J gene,clone size,V gene
TGTGCCACCAGTGATACCGGGACAGGGGACAATGAGCAGTTCTTC,CATSDTGTGDNEQFF,TRBD1,TRBJ2-1,NA,TRBV24-1
TGTGCCTGGAGTGTAATAGCGGCCACAGATACGCAGTATTTT,CAWSVIAATDTQYF,NA,TRBJ2-3,NA,TRBV30
TGTGCCAGCAGCCAAGGGGGGCGGGGGAGAGGAGATACGCAGTATTTT,CASSQGGRGRGDTQYF,NA,TRBJ2-3,NA,TRBV3-1/TRBV3-2
TGTGCCAGCAGCCAAAGTTCAAAACACATGGAAGCTTTCTTT,CASSQSSKHMEAFF,NA,TRBJ1-1,NA,TRBV3-1/TRBV3-2
TGTGCCAGCAGCCCAGACAGGGGTTGGGAAAAACTGTTTTTT,CASSPDRGWEKLFF,TRBD1,TRBJ1-4,NA,TRBV7-2
TGTGCTAGTGGCCGGGACTCCCCCCGCGATACGCAGTATTTT,CASGRDSPRDTQYF,NA,TRBJ2-3,NA,TRBV12-5
TGTGCCAGCAGCTTGGGCGGGGGGTTCCTATCTGGAAACACCATATATTTT,CASSLGGGFLSGNTIYF,NA,TRBJ1-3,NA,TRBV5-5
TGTGCCAGCAGAAGATCCGGGACACTAAACGAGCAGTACTTC,CASRRSGTLNEQYF,NA,TRBJ2-7,NA,TRBV5-8
TGTGCCACCAGTGATTTTCGTCTCCCCGCCGACAGGAATGAGGAGACCCAGTACTTC,CATSDFRLPADRNEETQYF,NA,TRBJ2-5,NA,TRBV24-1
TGTGCCAGCAGGGCACAGACAGGGCTCGGATCGGAGACCCAGTACTTC,CASRAQTGLGSETQYF,TRBD1,TRBJ2-5,few,TRBV5-6
TGTGCTAGTGGTTTGCTTGGGGCTGGGGAAAAACTGTTTTTT,CASGLLGAGEKLFF,NA,TRBJ1-4,NA,TRBV12-5
TGTGCCAGCAGCTACGGACAGACCTCCTACGAGCAGTACTTC,CASSYGQTSYEQYF,NA,TRBJ2-7,few,TRBV6-5
TGCGCCAGCAGCTTGTTGGCGACAGAAAGGGAGACCCAGTACTTC,CASSLLATERETQYF,NA,TRBJ2-5,NA,TRBV5-1
TGTGCCACCAGTGATTGGAGGAGGAATCAGCCCCAGCATTTT,CATSDWRRNQPQHF,NA,TRBJ1-5,NA,TRBV24-1
TGCGCCAGCAGCTTGAGCCCTACTAGCGTTGGCACAGATACGCAGTATTTT,CASSLSPTSVGTDTQYF,TRBD2,TRBJ2-3,NA,TRBV5-1
TGCAGCGTTGAAGATCAGAGAGGTTCTAGAGCTTTCTTT,CSVEDQRGSRAFF,NA,TRBJ1-1,few,TRBV29-1
TGTGCCAGCAGCCAGCCGACTACCGGGACAAAACATGTACCGGATCAGCCCCAGCATTTT,CASSQPTTGTKHVPDQPQHF,NA,TRBJ1-5,few,TRBV14
TGTGCCAGCAGTGAAGCTTCAGGGGGCGCAGATACGCAGTATTTT,CASSEASGGADTQYF,TRBD1,TRBJ2-3,few,TRBV2
TGTGCCAGCAGCGCAGTGGGGGGAAGAGTGGGTGAGCAGTTCTTC,CASSAVGGRVGEQFF,NA,TRBJ2-1,NA,TRBV7-2
TGTGCCAGCAGCTCCGTCCGGCAAGAGACCCAGTACTTC,CASSSVRQETQYF,NA,TRBJ2-5,NA,TRBV7-3
TGTGCCAGCAGCGTAGGTTCTAGCGGGGGGTACCAAGAGACCCAGTACTTC,CASSVGSSGGYQETQYF,TRBD2,TRBJ2-5,once,TRBV9
TGTGCCAGCAGCAAAACACCCCCCCAGGGGGCATATCCCGGGGAGCTGTTTTTT,CASSKTPPQGAYPGELFF,NA,TRBJ2-2,few,TRBV21-1
TGCGCCAGCAGCTCCGACCCGGCGGGCACTGAAGCTTTCTTT,CASSSDPAGTEAFF,NA,TRBJ1-1,once,TRBV5-1
TGTGCCAGCAGCCAAGATCGGGGGGATACGCAGTATTTT,CASSQDRGDTQYF,NA,TRBJ2-3,NA,TRBV3-1/TRBV3-2
TGCGCCAGCAGCGGGGGGCCCTCCTACAATGAGCAGTTCTTC,CASSGGPSYNEQFF,NA,TRBJ2-1,NA,TRBV10-1
TGTGCCAGCAGCGTAGGGCAGCGAGATAATGAAAAACTGTTTTTT,CASSVGQRDNEKLFF,NA,TRBJ1-4,NA,TRBV9
TGTGCCAGCAGCTTAAATCGAGGGGGCGACGAGCAGTTCTTC,CASSLNRGGDEQFF,TRBD1,TRBJ2-1,NA,TRBV7-2
TGTGCCAGCAGCCCCCAGCCGACAGGGGGGAATGAGCAGTTCTTC,CASSPQPTGGNEQFF,TRBD1,TRBJ2-1,NA,TRBV7-3
TGTGCCAGCAGCAAAGTAGCGGGCAGGGGTCGAGACTATGGCTACACCTTC,CASSKVAGRGRDYGYTF,NA,TRBJ1-2,NA,TRBV21-1
TGTGCCACCAGCAGAGACCCGCGGACAGTTGGAAACACCATATATTTT,CATSRDPRTVGNTIYF,NA,TRBJ1-3,NA,TRBV15